Each of the 6 T cell receptor beta chains below was sequenced from the same sample in a study of cytomegalovirus exposure and HLA in healthy donors. PCR employed 60 Vbeta and 13 Jbeta primers. Assay used: immunoSEQ multiplex PCR; TCRdb lists only in-frame clones, some missing. The top ten clones hold approximately 2.9% of a sample with about 130,000 clones, approximately 72% of them seen once. The sequenced material came from PBMCs. The source of these receptors is a human donor in good health.

Comments on this clone: The junction does not match germline at one end; this may be a read error. DNA of the CDR3: TGTGCCACCAGCCCGGGACAGCGGTACAGTGAGCAGTTCTTC. Translation gives CATSPGQRYSEQFF. The chain joins TRBV15 to TRBJ2-1; 7 bases are a match to TRBD1. Germline V gene data show CDR1 as LNHNV and CDR2 as YYDKDF (reference sequence). The CDR3 length is 14 residues. The full variable domain, in which reference TRBV15 and TRBJ2-1 provide the parts outside the CDR3, is DAMVIQNPRYQVTQFGKPVTLSCSQTLNHNVMYWYQQKSSQAPKLLFHYYDKDFNNEADTPDNFQSRRPNTSFCFLDIRSPGLGDTAMYLCATSPGQRYSEQFFGPGTRLTVL.

The chain combines TRBV9 with TRBJ1-4; 8 positions agree with TRBD1. This CDR3 has 17 residues. With V trimmed by 4 bases and J by 8 bases, 16 bases remained unmatched. The V gene's germline CDR1 is SGDLS and CDR2 YYNGEE. In DNA, the CDR3 is TGTGCCAGCAGCCCCCTCGAAAGTGGACAGGGTAGGGAAAAACTGTTTTTT. Its protein is CASSPLESGQGREKLFF.

The rearrangement links TRBV7-2 to TRBJ2-2; no firm D call. V lost 5 bases, J lost 1 base, and 11 bases lay in between. This CDR3 has 15 amino acids. In germline, CDR1 is SGHTA, CDR2 FQGNSA. The CDR3 DNA sequence: TGTGCCAGCAGCATCTTAACTTGGAACACCGGGGAGCTGTTTTTT. It translates to CASSILTWNTGELFF.

As regards this clone: The junction departs from germline at one end; a sequencing error may be responsible. The gene calls are TRBV6-5 and TRBJ2-7, with D possibly being TRBD2 (7 bases). The CDR3 spans 12 residues. Germline CDR1 and CDR2: MNHEY and SVGAGI. The CDR3 region has the DNA TGTGTCAGCAGGGGAGGGACCTACGAGCAGTACTTC. This encodes CVSRGGTYEQYF.

The chain recombines TRBV11-2 with TRBJ2-1; 9 bases fit TRBD1. CDR3 length equals 15 residues. J was trimmed by 6 bases and V by 8 bases; bases with no gene match: 11. Germline assignment: CDR1 SGHAT and CDR2 FQNNGV. For the CDR3, the DNA is TGTGCCAGCGGCCACCGGGACAGGGTGCCCAATGAGCAGTTCTTC. Translating gives CASGHRDRVPNEQFF.

The genes are TRBV5-1 and TRBJ1-5; 8 bases fit TRBD1. The CDR3 runs 15 residues. V trimming: 0 bases; J trimming: 3 bases; junction bases outside the gene matches: 2. Germline CDR1 and CDR2: SGHRS and YFSETQ. CDR3 loop: CASSLDRGDNQPQHF. The CDR3 DNA reads as TGCGCCAGCAGCTTGGACAGGGGGGACAATCAGCCCCAGCATTTT. Supplemented by reference TRBV5-1 and TRBJ1-5, the full variable domain reads KAGVTQTPRYLIKTRGQQVTLSCSPISGHRSVSWYQQTPGQGLQFLFEYFSETQRNKGNFPGRFSGRQFSNSRSEMNVSTLELGDSALYLCASSLDRGDNQPQHFGDGTRLSIL.